This TCR beta chain comes out of a study of cytomegalovirus exposure and HLA in healthy donors. Study findings and constraints: It was reported in a later analysis that an Asian-associated ancestry cluster showed fewer N-insertions than the approximately 690-donor mean. The classifier was said to identify cytomegalovirus status with high specificity and sensitivity.

In the PCR, 60 Vbeta and 13 Jbeta primers were used. Data came from immunoSEQ multiplex PCR; TCRdb stores just in-frame clones and leaves some out. This sample carries some 130,000 clones, with around 1.6% going to the ten biggest clones. A word on this clone: The antigen remains undetermined.

The TCR comes from a woman aged 40 to 50 in good health and CMV-seropositive. Sequenced: PBMCs.

DNA of the CDR3: TGTGCCAGCACCGACACGGACAGGAGAGGTACGCAGTATTTT. Amino acid sequence: CASTDTDRRGTQYF. The V gene is TRBV27, the J gene TRBJ2-3; 7 nucleotides agree with TRBD1. Germline V gene data show CDR1 as MNHEY and CDR2 as SMNVEV (reference sequence). Losses at the gene ends were 7 bases for V and 8 bases for J; bases not matched to a gene: 12. CDR3 size: 14 residues.